The subject of this entry is one T cell receptor beta chain. The protocol was immunoSEQ multiplex PCR, while the TCRdb copy is restricted to in-frame clones and leaves out a portion. The data show about 150,000 clones, approximately 88% seen once. These data originate in a study of control samples from healthy donors and cancer patients. Germline assignment: CDR1 SGHAT and CDR2 FQNNGV. Trimming cost V 2 bases and J 2 bases, with 9 bases left between them. This CDR3 is built from 15 residues. This sequence originates from a man aged 25 to 45 in good health. The sequenced sample was blood. The chain recombines TRBV11-2 with TRBJ1-4; D gene unclear. DNA of the CDR3: TGTGCCAGCAGCTTAAGTGACTTGACTAATGAAAAACTGTTTTTT. Protein product: CASSLSDLTNEKLFF. Full variable domain (outside the CDR3, taken from reference TRBV11-2 and TRBJ1-4): EAGVAQSPRYKIIEKRQSVAFWCNPISGHATLYWYQQILGQGPKLLIQFQNNGVVDDSQLPKDRFSAERLKGVDSTLKIQPAKLEDSAVYLCASSLSDLTNEKLFFGSGTQLSVL.